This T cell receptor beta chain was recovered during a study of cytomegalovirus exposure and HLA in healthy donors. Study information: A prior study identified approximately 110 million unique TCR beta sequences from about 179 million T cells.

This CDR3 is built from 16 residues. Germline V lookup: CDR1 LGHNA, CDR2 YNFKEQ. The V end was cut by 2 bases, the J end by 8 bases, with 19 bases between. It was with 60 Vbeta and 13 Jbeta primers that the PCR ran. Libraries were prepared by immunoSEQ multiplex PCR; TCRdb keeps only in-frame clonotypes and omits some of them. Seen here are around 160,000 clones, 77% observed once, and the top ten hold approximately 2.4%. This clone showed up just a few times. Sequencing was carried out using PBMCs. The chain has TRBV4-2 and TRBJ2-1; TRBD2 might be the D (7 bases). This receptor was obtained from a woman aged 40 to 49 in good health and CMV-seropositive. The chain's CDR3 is CASSQKGIGGAYEQFF. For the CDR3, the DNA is TGTGCCAGCAGCCAAAAGGGTATTGGGGGGGCATATGAGCAGTTCTTC.